These 27 T cell receptor beta chains originate from one sample sequenced in a study of cytomegalovirus exposure and HLA in healthy donors. Profiled with immunoSEQ multiplex PCR; TCRdb holds only in-frame clones, not every one. This sample carries some 99,000 clones, more than 70% of them seen once, and the ten largest clones take more than 2%. The sample was PBMCs. The receptors derive from a young woman in good health and CMV-seronegative.

The genes are TRBV4-3 and TRBJ2-1, with 8 positions matching TRBD1. V lost 5 bases to trimming and J lost 7 bases; unmatched junction nucleotides: 10. Germline CDR1 is LGHNA and CDR2 is YSLEER. CDR3 length: 15 amino acids. Written as DNA, the CDR3 is TGCGCCAGCAGCAACGAAAGGACAGGGCATAATGAGCAGTTCTTC. Residues: CASSNERTGHNEQFF.

This chain joins TRBV28 and TRBJ2-5, with unresolved D. Germline assignment: CDR1 MDHEN and CDR2 SYDVKM. The CDR3 has 15 amino acids. V was clipped by 6 bases and J by 5 bases, with 19 bases between them. The CDR3 sequence: CASSRPDTPRETQYF. In nucleotides, the CDR3 is TGTGCCAGCAGCCGCCCGGATACGCCTAGGGAGACCCAGTACTTC.

The gene calls are TRBV18 and TRBJ2-3, with D uncertain. Trimming removed 3 bases from V and 2 bases from J, with 9 bases in between. The CDR3 runs to 14 residues. CDR1 and CDR2 (germline): KGHSH, LQKENI. This CDR3 reads CASSPPGTTDTQYF. The CDR3 DNA reads as TGTGCCAGCTCACCTCCGGGTACCACAGATACGCAGTATTTT.

The chain couples TRBV11-3 to TRBJ1-1; the D is unclear. V dropped 3 bases and J dropped 7 bases, with 12 bases sitting between them. This CDR3 spans 13 amino acids. Germline V gene data show CDR1 as SGHNT and CDR2 as YENEEA. The CDR3 nucleotides read TGTGCCAGCAGCTTTGGCTCGCGGGGTGAAGCTTTCTTT. As protein: CASSFGSRGEAFF. The full variable domain, rest sourced from reference TRBV11-3 and TRBJ1-1, is EAGVVQSPRYKIIEKKQPVAFWCNPISGHNTLYWYLQNLGQGPELLIRYENEEAVDDSQLPKDRFSAERLKGVDSTLKIQPAELGDSAVYLCASSFGSRGEAFFGQGTRLTVV.

This chain joins TRBV2 and TRBJ1-2; maybe TRBD1 (5 bases). In germline, CDR1 is SNHLY, CDR2 FYNNEI. V was trimmed by 0 bases and J by 2 bases, leaving 13 bases between them. The CDR3 contains 16 residues. The CDR3 coding sequence is TGTGCCAGCAGTGAAGCGCGGGGCCAGAGGAACTATGGCTACACCTTC. Protein: CASSEARGQRNYGYTF.

The chain employs TRBV18 and TRBJ1-5, with unresolved D. The CDR3 covers 15 residues. Germline CDR1 KGHSH, CDR2 LQKENI. V was clipped by 3 bases and J by 0 bases, with 9 bases between them. The CDR3 protein is CASSPGGPSNQPQHF. CDR3 DNA: TGTGCCAGCTCACCGGGAGGTCCTAGCAATCAGCCCCAGCATTTT.

This rearrangement joins TRBV19 to TRBJ1-5; tentative D call: TRBD1 (6 bases). Germline V gene sequence: CDR1 LNHDA, CDR2 SQIVND (reference sequence). The CDR3 totals 14 residues. V lost 6 bases to trimming and J lost 7 bases, with 16 bases between them. CDR3 protein: CASRSTGYWQPQHF. DNA for the CDR3: TGTGCCAGTAGGAGCACAGGGTATTGGCAGCCCCAGCATTTT.

The rearrangement links TRBV27 to TRBJ2-7; 7 bases match TRBD2. Germline CDR1 and CDR2: MNHEY and SMNVEV (reference sequence). This CDR3 spans 15 amino acids. Trimming at V came to 6 bases and at J to 4 bases, leaving 12 bases not matched to a gene. The CDR3 region has the DNA TGTGCCAGCAGCCGCTTTAACGGGGGGTTTTACGAGCAGTACTTC. Translating it yields CASSRFNGGFYEQYF.

This clone was counted at least ten times. The chain combines TRBV15 with TRBJ2-5, with 8 nucleotides matching TRBD1. The J segment lost 5 bases and the V segment lost 0 bases, leaving 8 bases of the junction unmatched. The CDR3 runs 16 residues. CDR1 and CDR2 (germline): LNHNV, YYDKDF (reference sequence). CDR3 DNA: TGTGCCACCAGCAGAGACGGAGCAGGGGGCGCGGAGACCCAGTACTTC. Its protein product is CATSRDGAGGAETQYF.

In its sample, this clone was seen once. The J gene is TRBJ1-1, the V gene TRBV5-5, with a possible D match to TRBD1 (6 bases). The V and J ends lost 2 bases and 7 bases respectively, with 9 bases between them. Per the germline V gene, CDR1 is SGHKS and CDR2 is YYEKEE (reference sequence). CDR3 length equals 12 residues. The CDR3 sequence is CASSLGQLEAFF. The DNA for the CDR3 is TGTGCCAGCAGCTTAGGACAGCTTGAAGCTTTCTTT.

The chain combines TRBV30 with TRBJ2-3; TRBD2 agrees at 8 bases. This CDR3 contains 15 residues. V dropped 2 bases and J dropped 9; count of bases not matched to a gene: 13. In germline, CDR1 is GTSNPN, CDR2 SVGIG (reference sequence). CDR3 coding DNA: TGTGCCTGGAGTTTAGGGGCGGGAGGATGGGGGACGCAGTATTTT. Residues: CAWSLGAGGWGTQYF.

There are a few counts of this clone. The genes are TRBV6-6 and TRBJ1-4; TRBD1 aligns across 8 bases. This CDR3 comprises 14 residues. Germline V gene lookup returns CDR1 MNHNY and CDR2 SVGAGI (reference sequence). Trimming cost V 6 bases and J 8 bases; bases outside gene matches: 8. The CDR3 loop reads CASSPDREYEKLFF. CDR3 DNA sequence: TGTGCCAGCAGCCCGGACAGGGAGTACGAAAAACTGTTTTTT.

The CDR3 sequence is CASSSRDIPSKQYF. CDR3 in DNA: TGTGCCAGCAGCAGCCGGGACATCCCGTCCAAGCAGTACTTC. The chain has TRBV7-8 and TRBJ2-7; D is perhaps TRBD1 (6 bases). Germline V gene lookup returns CDR1 SGHVS and CDR2 FQNEAQ. CDR3 size: 14 residues. The V end lost 5 bases, the J end lost 8 bases, and 19 bases lay between the germline ends.

The count of this clone is one. The J gene is TRBJ2-3, the V gene TRBV7-9; 9 nucleotides align to TRBD1. Trimming removed 1 base from V and 7 bases from J; junction bases left unmatched: 3. The length of the CDR3 is 14 residues. Germline V gene lookup returns CDR1 SEHNR and CDR2 FQNEAQ (reference sequence). CDR3 residues: CASSLEQGAYTQYF. CDR3 DNA sequence: TGTGCCAGCAGCTTAGAACAGGGGGCGTATACGCAGTATTTT.

The genes are TRBV29-1 and TRBJ2-5; 8 positions agree with TRBD2. The trim removed 5 bases at V and 4 bases at J, leaving 3 bases unmatched. Germline V gives CDR1 SQVTM, CDR2 ANQGSEA. The CDR3 is 12 residues long. The CDR3 protein is CSVPGGVETQYF. CDR3 nucleotides: TGCAGCGTTCCGGGAGGGGTAGAGACCCAGTACTTC.

The rearrangement links TRBV29-1 to TRBJ1-5; TRBD1 might be the D (6 bases). Per the germline V gene, CDR1 is SQVTM and CDR2 is ANQGSEA. This CDR3 comprises 15 residues. V lost 5 bases and J 4 bases, leaving 18 bases between the germline ends. DNA for the CDR3: TGCAGCGTTCCCGAGTGGGGGGGGCGAAATCAGCCCCAGCATTTT. It yields the protein CSVPEWGGRNQPQHF.

The chain recombines TRBV29-1 with TRBJ2-1; D is perhaps TRBD2 (5 bases). Germline V CDR1 and CDR2: SQVTM, ANQGSEA. The CDR3 loop spans 12 amino acids. V lost 3 bases, J lost 5 bases, and 8 bases lay in between. The CDR3 region is CSVDSGDNEQFF. CDR3 sequence (DNA): TGCAGCGTTGATTCCGGGGACAATGAGCAGTTCTTC.

This clone was detected only once. The rearrangement links TRBV5-1 to TRBJ1-1; 7 nucleotides match TRBD1. This CDR3 has 14 residues. Trimming cost V 2 bases and J 3 bases; bases outside gene matches: 4. Germline loops: CDR1 SGHRS, CDR2 YFSETQ. The CDR3 is CASSLAGGYTEAFF. The CDR3 DNA follows: TGCGCCAGCAGCTTAGCAGGGGGGTACACTGAAGCTTTCTTT.

V gene TRBV6-1 combines with J gene TRBJ2-1; D perhaps matches TRBD1 (5 bases). The germline V and J ends were trimmed by 7 bases and 6 bases, with 19 bases remaining between them. Germline CDR1 reads MNHNS; CDR2 reads SASEGT. The CDR3 extends over 15 amino acids. This chain's CDR3 is CASNPGYDFPNEQFF. CDR3 sequence (DNA): TGTGCCAGCAACCCAGGGTACGATTTCCCCAATGAGCAGTTCTTC.

The count of this clone is one. The rearrangement links TRBV4-2 to TRBJ1-2; no firm D call. Trimming took 1 base from V and 2 from J, leaving 11 bases between them. The CDR3 length is 15 residues. The germline V gene encodes CDR1 LGHNA and CDR2 YNFKEQ. The CDR3 coding sequence is TGTGCCAGCAGCCAAGGTCATACACCAAACTATGGCTACACCTTC. It specifies CASSQGHTPNYGYTF.

This chain uses TRBV4-2 with TRBJ2-1; maybe TRBD1 (5 bases). Trimming took off 2 bases at V and 5 bases at J, with 13 bases between the two ends. The CDR3 extends over 15 amino acids. Germline CDR1 and CDR2: LGHNA and YNFKEQ. CDR3 coding DNA: TGTGCCAGCAGCCAACGACTGCAGGGTAACAATGAGCAGTTCTTC. Amino acids: CASSQRLQGNNEQFF.

The chain carries TRBV6-5 and TRBJ2-1; tentative D call: TRBD1 (5 bases). Germline V gene lookup returns CDR1 MNHEY and CDR2 SVGAGI. The CDR3 runs to 16 residues. V lost 2 bases and J lost 5, with 16 bases in between. Here the CDR3 DNA reads TGTGCCAGCAGTTACGCCAGGGTGGCTATAGACAATGAGCAGTTCTTC. This translates into CASSYARVAIDNEQFF.

This clone showed up just once. The V and J genes are TRBV28 and TRBJ1-1; 9 bases are a match to TRBD1. CDR1 is MDHEN and CDR2 is SYDVKM in the germline V gene. This CDR3 region has 13 residues. The junction had 4 bases not matched to a gene; V was cut back by 6 bases and J by 5 bases. The CDR3 here is CASSRDRETEAFF. In nucleotides, the CDR3 is TGTGCCAGCAGCAGGGACAGGGAGACTGAAGCTTTCTTT.

This sequence joins TRBV25-1 and TRBJ1-1, with D possibly being TRBD1 (5 bases). Between the trimmed V and J ends, which lost 2 bases and 5 bases, there was a span of 15 bases. CDR1 and CDR2 from the germline V gene are MGHDK and SYGVNS. The CDR3 covers 15 residues. The CDR3 spells CASSEQGQGRTEAFF. CDR3 sequence (DNA): TGTGCCAGCAGTGAACAAGGGCAGGGTAGGACTGAAGCTTTCTTT. Using reference TRBV25-1 and TRBJ1-1 for the parts outside the CDR3, the full variable domain is EADIYQTPRYLVIGTGKKITLECSQTMGHDKMYWYQQDPGMELHLIHYSYGVNSTEKGDLSSESTVSRIRTEHFPLTLESARPSHTSQYLCASSEQGQGRTEAFFGQGTRLTVV.

This clone came up once. The chain has TRBV27 and TRBJ2-6; 7 bases are a match to TRBD1. Germline V lookup: CDR1 MNHEY, CDR2 SMNVEV (reference sequence). Trimming took 5 bases from V and 4 from J; bases not matched to a gene: 8. CDR3 size: 16 residues. The CDR3 sequence: CASSPLQGSGANVLTF. The CDR3 DNA reads as TGTGCCAGCAGTCCTTTACAGGGGTCAGGGGCCAACGTCCTGACTTTC.

The chain combines TRBV9 with TRBJ2-7; D ambiguous. Germline V lookup: CDR1 SGDLS, CDR2 YYNGEE. The V and J ends lost 2 bases and 4 bases respectively, with 10 bases between them. The CDR3 extends over 13 amino acids. The DNA of the CDR3 is TGTGCCAGCAGCGTGGAACTCGGGTACGAGCAGTACTTC. Translation: CASSVELGYEQYF.

The chain combines TRBV28 with TRBJ1-4; D remains unclear. Germline lookup yields CDR1 MDHEN and CDR2 SYDVKM. The CDR3 totals 14 residues. Trimming removed 2 bases at V and 8 bases at J, with 12 bases between. The CDR3 sequence is CASSLDDIGEKLFF. The CDR3 DNA sequence: TGTGCCAGCAGTTTAGATGACATTGGCGAAAAACTGTTTTTT.